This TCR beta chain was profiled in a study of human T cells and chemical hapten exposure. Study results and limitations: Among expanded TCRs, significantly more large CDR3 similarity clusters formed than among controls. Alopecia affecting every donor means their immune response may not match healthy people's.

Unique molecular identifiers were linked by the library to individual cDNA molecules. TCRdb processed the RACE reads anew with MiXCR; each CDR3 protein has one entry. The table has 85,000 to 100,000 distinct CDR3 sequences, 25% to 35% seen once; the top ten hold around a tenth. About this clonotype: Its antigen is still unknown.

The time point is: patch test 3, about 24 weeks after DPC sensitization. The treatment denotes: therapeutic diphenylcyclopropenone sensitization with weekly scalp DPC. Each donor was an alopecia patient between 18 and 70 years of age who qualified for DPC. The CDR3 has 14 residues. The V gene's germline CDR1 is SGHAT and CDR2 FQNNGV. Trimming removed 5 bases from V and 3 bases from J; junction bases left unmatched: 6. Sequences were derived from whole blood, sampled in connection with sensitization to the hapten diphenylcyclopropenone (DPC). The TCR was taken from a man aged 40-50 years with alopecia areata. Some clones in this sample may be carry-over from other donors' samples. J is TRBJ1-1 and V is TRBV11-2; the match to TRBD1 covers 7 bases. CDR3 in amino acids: CASSGTARDTEAFF. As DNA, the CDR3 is TGTGCCAGCAGCGGGACAGCCCGGGACACTGAAGCTTTCTTT.